A single sample gave rise to the 7 T cell receptor beta chains below, sequenced in a study of blood T cell repertoires in COVID-19. Some clones are missing from TCRdb's copy, which holds only in-frame ones; the method was immunoSEQ multiplex PCR. The repertoire holds under 80,000 clones, with approximately 80% as singletons. Input material: peripheral blood. The receptors were sampled from a woman aged 60 to 75 with acute or convalescent COVID-19.

This clone has more than one count but fewer than ten. The V call is TRBV4-1, the J call TRBJ2-5; maybe TRBD2 (6 bases). Trimming cost V 0 bases and J 2 bases, with 13 bases left between them. This CDR3 is 16 amino acids long. Germline values: CDR1 MGHRA, CDR2 YSYEKL. Here the CDR3 DNA reads TGCGCCAGCAGCCAAGATAACTCCGGGGGACAAGAGACCCAGTACTTC. It is translated as CASSQDNSGGQETQYF.

The genes are TRBV3-1 (or the pseudogene TRBV3-2) and TRBJ1-1; 7 bases agree with TRBD1. CDR1 LGHDT and CDR2 YNNKEL come from the germline V gene (reference sequence). J lost 5 bases, V lost 4 bases, and 7 bases had no gene match. The CDR3 has 14 residues. DNA for the CDR3: TGTGCCAGCAGCCGGAACAGGGGCCATACTGAAGCTTTCTTT. Protein: CASSRNRGHTEAFF.

Points on this clone: The sample holds other DNA sequences that translate to the same CDR3. The chain employs TRBV20-1 and TRBJ2-7; D gene unclear. CDR3 length equals 11 residues. V was shortened by 3 bases and J by 5 bases, with 8 bases between the two germline ends. The V gene's germline CDR1 is DFQATT and CDR2 SNEGSKA (reference sequence). CDR3 sequence (DNA): TGCAGTGCTAGGTCTGGGCACGAGCAGTACTTC. Amino acid sequence: CSARSGHEQYF.

Only a few counts were recorded for this clone. J is TRBJ1-1 and V is TRBV10-2, with D unclear. V was cut by 9 bases and J by 0 bases, with 5 bases left in between. The CDR3 is 11 residues long. Germline CDR1 WSHSY, CDR2 SAAADI. The CDR3 nucleotides are TGCGCCAGTTTATTGAACACTGAAGCTTTCTTT. Translation gives CASLLNTEAFF.

The chain links TRBV11-3 to TRBJ1-1; D ambiguous. Germline lookup yields CDR1 SGHNT and CDR2 YENEEA. V was cut by 0 bases and J by 6 bases, with 8 bases left in between. There are 13 residues in the CDR3. The CDR3, as DNA: TGTGCCAGCAGCTTAGATCGGAGGGCTGAAGCTTTCTTT. Translated, it gives CASSLDRRAEAFF.

This chain uses TRBV3-1 (or the pseudogene TRBV3-2) with TRBJ2-7; a weak D match, TRBD1 (5 bases). This CDR3 is 14 amino acids long. Germline V lookup: CDR1 LGHDT, CDR2 YNNKEL (reference sequence). V was trimmed by 4 bases and J by 3 bases, leaving 13 bases between them. CDR3 bases: TGTGCCAGCAGCCGGACACAGATGATCTACGAGCAGTACTTC. This gives the protein CASSRTQMIYEQYF.

This rearrangement joins TRBV20-1 to TRBJ2-5, with 9 bases identical to TRBD1. Germline V lookup: CDR1 DFQATT, CDR2 SNEGSKA (reference sequence). With 3 bases clipped from V and 2 bases from J, the junction kept 4 bases outside the gene matches. The CDR3 covers 14 residues. The CDR3: CSASGGTGQETQYF. CDR3 DNA sequence: TGCAGTGCTAGTGGGGGGACAGGGCAAGAGACCCAGTACTTC.